One sample yielded the 21 T cell receptor beta chains listed below, sequenced in a study of Graves' ophthalmopathy and Graves' hyperthyroidism. RNA transcripts were the template, and TCR beta CDR3 regions were amplified from them. The library came from an HTBI-primed first-round RT-PCR and a second-round multiplex PCR. TCRdb reanalysed the multiplex PCR reads using MiXCR and keeps one entry per CDR3 protein. The table includes over a million distinct CDR3 sequences, approximately 35% detected once. Sequencing was done on a sample of peripheral blood or thyroid tissue (not recorded which). Source of these receptors: an adult man with Graves' hyperthyroidism.

This clonotype was counted ten times or more. The chain links TRBV20-1 to TRBJ1-6, with 12 bases lining up with TRBD1. Germline V gives CDR1 DFQATT, CDR2 SNEGSKA (reference sequence). Trimming took 2 bases from V and 9 from J; bases not matched to a gene: 5. This CDR3 spans 15 amino acids. The CDR3 sequence: CSARMGTGGFSPLHF. DNA for the CDR3: TGCAGTGCTAGAATGGGGACAGGGGGCTTTTCACCCCTCCACTTT.

In this sample, this clonotype turned up many times. The chain is built from TRBV19 and TRBJ1-5, with D uncertain. V shed 5 bases and J shed 3 bases, with 8 bases lying between them. The CDR3 is 13 amino acids. CDR1 is LNHDA, CDR2 SQIVND, per germline (reference sequence). CDR3 nucleotides: TGTGCCAGTAGTGACCAGGACAATCAGCCCCAGCATTTT. It codes for CASSDQDNQPQHF.

This clonotype was observed many times. V and J are TRBV2 and TRBJ1-2, with a possible D match to TRBD1 (6 bases). Trimming pared 6 bases from V and 6 bases from J, leaving 14 bases between. Germline V gene sequence: CDR1 SNHLY, CDR2 FYNNEI. The CDR3 runs 13 residues. In nucleotides, the CDR3 is TGTGCCAGCAGCTACAGGGCTCAGGATGGCTACACCTTC. It translates to CASSYRAQDGYTF.

This chain connects TRBV6-5 to TRBJ1-4; D not resolved. Germline lookup yields CDR1 MNHEY and CDR2 SVGAGI. Trimming cost V 5 bases and J 8 bases, with 18 bases left between them. The length of the CDR3 is 15 residues. CDR3 residues: CASSRYSVGSEKLFF. For the CDR3, the DNA is TGTGCCAGCAGTAGGTACTCGGTGGGAAGCGAAAAACTGTTTTTT.

This chain uses TRBV25-1 with TRBJ2-5, with D possibly being TRBD1 or TRBD2 (5 bases each). CDR1 is MGHDK and CDR2 is SYGVNS in the germline V gene. The V and J ends lost 1 base and 7 bases respectively, with 16 bases between them. The CDR3 contains 15 residues. CDR3 sequence reads: CASSEFPGLGVTQYF. The CDR3 nucleotides read TGTGCCAGCAGTGAATTCCCGGGGCTTGGGGTGACCCAGTACTTC. The variable domain in full, with the rest retrieved from reference TRBV25-1 and TRBJ2-5, is EADIYQTPRYLVIGTGKKITLECSQTMGHDKMYWYQQDPGMELHLIHYSYGVNSTEKGDLSSESTVSRIRTEHFPLTLESARPSHTSQYLCASSEFPGLGVTQYFGPGTRLLVL.

This clonotype has a single count. The chain has TRBV5-1 and TRBJ2-5, with a weak D call TRBD1 (6 bases). The V end was cut by 4 bases, the J end by 1 base, with 11 bases between. The CDR3 covers 14 residues. CDR1 is SGHRS, CDR2 YFSETQ, per germline. This CDR3 is CASSTWTAQETQYF. CDR3 sequence (DNA): TGCGCCAGCAGCACGTGGACAGCCCAAGAGACCCAGTACTTC. Full variable domain (outside the CDR3, taken from reference TRBV5-1 and TRBJ2-5): KAGVTQTPRYLIKTRGQQVTLSCSPISGHRSVSWYQQTPGQGLQFLFEYFSETQRNKGNFPGRFSGRQFSNSRSEMNVSTLELGDSALYLCASSTWTAQETQYFGPGTRLLVL.

In its sample, this clonotype was seen a few times. The chain links TRBV12-3 or TRBV12-4 to TRBJ1-1; D is perhaps TRBD1 (6 bases). The V and J ends lost 5 bases and 5 bases respectively, with 12 bases between them. The CDR3 spans 13 residues. The CDR3 here is CASSRQVGTEAFF. The CDR3 nucleotides read TGTGCCAGCAGTCGACAGGTTGGTACTGAAGCTTTCTTT.

This clonotype appeared many times. The genes are TRBV12-3 or TRBV12-4 and TRBJ2-5; weak D call: TRBD2 (5 bases). The CDR3 spans 11 residues. V was cut by 4 bases and J by 5 bases, with 5 bases left in between. The CDR3 nucleotides read TGTGCCAGCAGTTCGGGGGAGACCCAGTACTTC. Translating gives CASSSGETQYF.

The chain carries TRBV25-1 and TRBJ1-2; D is possibly TRBD1 (6 bases). CDR3 size: 14 residues. Looked up from germline, CDR1 is MGHDK and CDR2 is SYGVNS. V was trimmed by 6 bases and J by 3 bases, leaving 14 bases between them. The CDR3 nucleotides read TGTGCCAGCAGGGCCGGGGGGGCTCACTATGGCTACACCTTC. Translating gives CASRAGGAHYGYTF.

This chain joins TRBV6-2 or TRBV6-3 and TRBJ2-7; 9 bases line up with TRBD1. V was clipped by 6 bases and J by 5 bases; unmatched bases: 11. This CDR3 spans 15 amino acids. From germline, CDR1 is MNHEY and CDR2 SVGEGT. The CDR3 sequence is CASSSAGQGRDEQYF. The CDR3 DNA is TGTGCCAGCAGCTCTGCCGGACAGGGGAGAGACGAGCAGTACTTC.

This clonotype was seen more than once but under ten times. A single base separates this from a much larger clone, so it may be a read error. V usage is TRBV20-1 and J usage is TRBJ1-6, with 9 positions matching TRBD1. J lost 10 bases, V lost 1 base, and 2 bases had no gene match. The CDR3 spans 13 residues. Germline V gives CDR1 DFQATT, CDR2 SNEGSKA (reference sequence). The CDR3 is CSARGQGDSPLHF. The CDR3 region has the DNA TGCAGTGCTAGAGGACAGGGGGACTCACCCCTCCACTTT.

The J gene is TRBJ2-7, the V gene TRBV2; 9 bases map to TRBD1. This CDR3 spans 15 amino acids. V lost 8 bases to trimming and J lost 2 bases; unmatched junction nucleotides: 10. Per the germline V gene, CDR1 is SNHLY and CDR2 is FYNNEI. The CDR3 DNA reads as TGTGCCAGCGGAGGGGGACAGGGCCTTACCTACGAGCAGTACTTC. It is translated as CASGGGQGLTYEQYF.

V usage is TRBV10-3 and J usage is TRBJ2-7, with 9 bases fitting TRBD1. The CDR3 spans 15 residues. Trimming removed 4 bases from V and 5 bases from J; junction bases left unmatched: 9. Germline-derived CDR1 and CDR2 are ENHRY and SYGVKD. CDR3 DNA: TGTGCCATCAGTGGGGGACAGGGTGGTAGCGACGAGCAGTACTTC. Its protein product is CAISGGQGGSDEQYF.

In this sample, this clonotype turned up many times. J is TRBJ1-2 and V is TRBV5-8; maybe TRBD1 (5 bases). The CDR3 totals 15 residues. Germline assignment: CDR1 SGHTS and CDR2 YDEGEE. Trimming shortened V by 2 bases and J by 5 bases, and 16 bases separated the two germline ends. The DNA for the CDR3 is TGTGCCAGCAGCTTAGCCCCCGGGACTTCGTATGGCTACACCTTC. Amino acid sequence: CASSLAPGTSYGYTF.

This clonotype was detected many times. The rearrangement uses TRBV29-1 and TRBJ2-5; the D is unclear. The CDR3 is 12 residues long. The ends were cut back, 6 bases at V and 0 bases at J, with 8 bases in the middle. Germline CDR1 SQVTM, CDR2 ANQGSEA. The CDR3 loop reads CSVRFYQETQYF. The CDR3 DNA reads as TGCAGCGTGCGGTTCTACCAAGAGACCCAGTACTTC.

Many counts were recorded for this clonotype. This chain uses TRBV12-3 or TRBV12-4 with TRBJ2-5; D unclear. Trimming took off 5 bases at V and 5 bases at J, with 9 bases between the two ends. The CDR3 runs 12 residues. The CDR3: CASSPQRETQYF. The DNA of the CDR3 is TGTGCCAGCAGTCCGCAACGGGAGACCCAGTACTTC.

This clonotype came up many times. The chain combines TRBV29-1 with TRBJ1-2; D is ambiguous. The CDR3 contains 13 residues. Germline V gene lookup returns CDR1 SQVTM and CDR2 ANQGSEA. Trimming removed 1 base at V and 4 bases at J, with 10 bases between. DNA for the CDR3: TGCAGCGTTGAAGTGGGGTCAGCCTATGGCTACACCTTC. Its translation is CSVEVGSAYGYTF.

This clonotype occurred many times. This chain's CDR3 is CAISESGLAEAFF. In DNA, the CDR3 is TGTGCCATCAGTGAGTCCGGGTTGGCTGAAGCTTTCTTT. The chain carries TRBV10-3 and TRBJ1-1; no clear D gene. This CDR3 is built from 13 residues. Germline V gene data show CDR1 as ENHRY and CDR2 as SYGVKD. The V end was cut by 0 bases, the J end by 6 bases, with 8 bases between.

The J gene is TRBJ2-6, the V gene TRBV20-1; tentative D call: TRBD2 (6 bases). The germline V and J ends were trimmed by 6 bases and 0 bases, with 15 bases remaining between them. The CDR3 is 16 amino acids. Germline V gives CDR1 DFQATT, CDR2 SNEGSKA (reference sequence). The CDR3 reads CSAASGPDSGANVLTF. As DNA, the CDR3 is TGCAGTGCAGCCAGCGGGCCTGACTCTGGGGCCAACGTCCTGACTTTC.

This chain links TRBV2 with TRBJ2-2; 9 positions agree with TRBD2. The germline CDR1 and CDR2 sequences are SNHLY and FYNNEI. Trimming took 9 bases from V and 6 from J; bases not matched to a gene: 2. The CDR3 has 12 amino acids. DNA of the CDR3: TGTGCCAGACGACTAGCGGCCGGGGAGCTGTTTTTT. Protein product: CARRLAAGELFF.

On this clonotype itself: This may stem from a read error, because a much larger clone lies one nucleotide away. V gene TRBV7-9 combines with J gene TRBJ2-7; 9 positions agree with TRBD1. Germline CDR1 is SEHNR and CDR2 is FQNEAQ (reference sequence). V lost 1 base to trimming and J lost 2 bases; unmatched junction nucleotides: 3. The CDR3 totals 15 residues. DNA of the CDR3: TGTGCCAGCAGCTTAGTGCGGACAGGGGCCTACGAGCAGTACTTC. Translating gives CASSLVRTGAYEQYF.